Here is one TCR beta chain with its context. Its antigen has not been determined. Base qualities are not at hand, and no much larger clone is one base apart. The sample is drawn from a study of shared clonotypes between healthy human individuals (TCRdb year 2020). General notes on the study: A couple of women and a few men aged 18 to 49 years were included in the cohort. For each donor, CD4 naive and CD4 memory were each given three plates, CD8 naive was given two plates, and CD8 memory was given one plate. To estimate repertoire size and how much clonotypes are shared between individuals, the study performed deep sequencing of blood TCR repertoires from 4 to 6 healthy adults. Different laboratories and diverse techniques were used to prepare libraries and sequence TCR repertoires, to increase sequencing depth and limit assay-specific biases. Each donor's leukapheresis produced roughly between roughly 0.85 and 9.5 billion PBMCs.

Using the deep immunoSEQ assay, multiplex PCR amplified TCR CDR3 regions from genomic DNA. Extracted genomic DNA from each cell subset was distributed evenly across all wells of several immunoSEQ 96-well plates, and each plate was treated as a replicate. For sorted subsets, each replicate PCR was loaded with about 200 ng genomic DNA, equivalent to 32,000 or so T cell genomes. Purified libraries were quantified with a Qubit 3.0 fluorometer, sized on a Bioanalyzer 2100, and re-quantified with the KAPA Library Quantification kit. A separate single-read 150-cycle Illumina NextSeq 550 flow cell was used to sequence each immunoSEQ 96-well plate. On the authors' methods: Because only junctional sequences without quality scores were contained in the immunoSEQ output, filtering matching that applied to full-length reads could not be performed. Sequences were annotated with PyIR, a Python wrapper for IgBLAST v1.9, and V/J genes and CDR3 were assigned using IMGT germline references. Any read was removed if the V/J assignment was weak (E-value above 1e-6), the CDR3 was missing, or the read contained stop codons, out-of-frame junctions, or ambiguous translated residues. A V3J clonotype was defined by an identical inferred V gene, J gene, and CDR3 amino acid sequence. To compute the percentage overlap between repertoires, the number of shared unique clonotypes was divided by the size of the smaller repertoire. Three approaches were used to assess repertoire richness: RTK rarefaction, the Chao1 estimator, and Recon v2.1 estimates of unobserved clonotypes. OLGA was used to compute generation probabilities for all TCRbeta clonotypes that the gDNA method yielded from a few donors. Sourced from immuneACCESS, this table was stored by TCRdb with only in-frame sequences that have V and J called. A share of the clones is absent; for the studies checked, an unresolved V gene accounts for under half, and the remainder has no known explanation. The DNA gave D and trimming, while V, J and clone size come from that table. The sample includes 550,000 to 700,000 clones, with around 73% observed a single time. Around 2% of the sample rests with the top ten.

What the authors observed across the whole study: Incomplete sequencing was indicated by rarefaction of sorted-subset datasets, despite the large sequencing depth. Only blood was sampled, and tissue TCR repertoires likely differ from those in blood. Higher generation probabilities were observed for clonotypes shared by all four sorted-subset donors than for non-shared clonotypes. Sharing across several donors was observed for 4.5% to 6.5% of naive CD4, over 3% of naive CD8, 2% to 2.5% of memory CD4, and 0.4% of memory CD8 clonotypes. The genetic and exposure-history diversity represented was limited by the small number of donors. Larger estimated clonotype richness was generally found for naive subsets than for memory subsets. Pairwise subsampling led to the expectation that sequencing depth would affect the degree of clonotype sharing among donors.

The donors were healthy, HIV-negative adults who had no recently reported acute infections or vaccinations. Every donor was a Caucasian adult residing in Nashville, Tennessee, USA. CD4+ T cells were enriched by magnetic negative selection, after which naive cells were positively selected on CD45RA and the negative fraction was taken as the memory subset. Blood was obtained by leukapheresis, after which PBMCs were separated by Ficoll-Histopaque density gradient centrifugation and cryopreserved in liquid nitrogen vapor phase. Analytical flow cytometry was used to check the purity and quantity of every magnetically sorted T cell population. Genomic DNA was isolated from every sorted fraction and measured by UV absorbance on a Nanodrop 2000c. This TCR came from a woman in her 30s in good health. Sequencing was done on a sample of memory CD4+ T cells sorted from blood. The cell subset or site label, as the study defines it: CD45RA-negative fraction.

The DNA sequence is as follows: TGTGCCAGCAGCCAAGCCTCCGCTTCTGGAAACACCATATATTTT. Its protein is CASSQASASGNTIYF. The sequence joins TRBV4-2 to TRBJ1-3; the D gene is not confidently resolved. The CDR3 holds 15 amino acids from the cysteine to the phenylalanine. Of the read, only the CDR3 DNA is kept; its 45 bases are in frame from base 1. V gives up 1 base and J gives up 1 base, and the segment between their germline ends measures 8 bases. CDR1 and CDR2 are drawn from the germline V gene: LGHNA, YNFKEQ.